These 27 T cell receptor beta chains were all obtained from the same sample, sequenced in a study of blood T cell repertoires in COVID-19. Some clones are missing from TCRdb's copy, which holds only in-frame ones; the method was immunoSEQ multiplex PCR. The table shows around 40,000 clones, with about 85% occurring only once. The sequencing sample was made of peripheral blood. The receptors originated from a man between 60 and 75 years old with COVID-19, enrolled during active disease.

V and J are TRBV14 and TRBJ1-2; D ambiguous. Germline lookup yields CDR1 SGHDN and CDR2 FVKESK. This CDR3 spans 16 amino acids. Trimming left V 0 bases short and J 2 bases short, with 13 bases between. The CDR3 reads CASSQERPTTNYGYTF. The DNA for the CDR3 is TGTGCCAGCAGCCAAGAGCGTCCCACTACCAACTATGGCTACACCTTC.

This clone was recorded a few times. The DNA for the CDR3 is TGTGCCAGCAGCCAAAACCGGGACACCCTGTACAATGAGCAGTTCTTC. Its translation: CASSQNRDTLYNEQFF. The chain links TRBV4-2 to TRBJ2-1; possible D gene TRBD1, 6 bases. The ends were cut back, 2 bases at V and 4 bases at J, with 15 bases in the middle. Germline V lookup: CDR1 LGHNA, CDR2 YNFKEQ. This CDR3 comprises 16 residues.

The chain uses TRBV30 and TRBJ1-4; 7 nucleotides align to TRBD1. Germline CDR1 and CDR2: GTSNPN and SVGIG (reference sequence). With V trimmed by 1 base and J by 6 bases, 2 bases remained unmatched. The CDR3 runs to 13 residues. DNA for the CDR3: TGTGCCTGGAGTGCCGGGACAGATGAAAAACTGTTTTTT. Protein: CAWSAGTDEKLFF.

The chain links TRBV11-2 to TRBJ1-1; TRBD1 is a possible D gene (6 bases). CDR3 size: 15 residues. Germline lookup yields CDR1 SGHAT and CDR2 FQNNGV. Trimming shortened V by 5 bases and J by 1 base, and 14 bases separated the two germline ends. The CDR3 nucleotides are TGTGCCAGCAGCACCGACAGGATTGGGAACACTGAAGCTTTCTTT. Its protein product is CASSTDRIGNTEAFF.

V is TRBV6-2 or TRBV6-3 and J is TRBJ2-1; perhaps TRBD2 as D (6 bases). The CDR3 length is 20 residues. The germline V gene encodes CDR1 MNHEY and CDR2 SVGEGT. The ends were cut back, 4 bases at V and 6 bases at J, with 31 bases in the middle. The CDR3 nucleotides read TGTGCCAGCAGTTCCCCCGGTGGGGTAGCGGTAAGGGAAGGTAGCAATGAGCAGTTCTTC. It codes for CASSSPGGVAVREGSNEQFF.

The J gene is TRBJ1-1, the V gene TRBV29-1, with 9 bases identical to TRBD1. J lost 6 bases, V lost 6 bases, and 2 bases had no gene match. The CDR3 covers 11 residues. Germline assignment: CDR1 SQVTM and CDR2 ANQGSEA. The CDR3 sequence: CSVGDRAEAFF. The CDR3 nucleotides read TGCAGCGTCGGGGACAGGGCTGAAGCTTTCTTT.

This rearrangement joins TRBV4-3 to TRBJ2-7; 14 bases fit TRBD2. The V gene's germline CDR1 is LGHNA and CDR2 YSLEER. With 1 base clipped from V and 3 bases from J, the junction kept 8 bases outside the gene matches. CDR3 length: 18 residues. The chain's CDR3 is CASSQGLAGGPGLYEQYF. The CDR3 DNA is TGCGCCAGCAGCCAAGGACTAGCGGGAGGGCCTGGTCTCTACGAGCAGTACTTC.

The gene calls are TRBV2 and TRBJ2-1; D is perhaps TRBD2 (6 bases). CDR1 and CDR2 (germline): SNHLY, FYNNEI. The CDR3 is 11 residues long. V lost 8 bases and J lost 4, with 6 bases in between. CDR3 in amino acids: CASGGYNEQFF. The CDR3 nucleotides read TGTGCCAGCGGGGGGTACAATGAGCAGTTCTTC.

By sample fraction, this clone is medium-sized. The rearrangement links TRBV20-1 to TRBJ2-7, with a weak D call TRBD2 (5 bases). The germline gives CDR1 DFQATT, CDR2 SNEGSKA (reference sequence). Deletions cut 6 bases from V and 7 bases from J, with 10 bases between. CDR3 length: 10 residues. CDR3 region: CSAKAEEQYF. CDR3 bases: TGCAGTGCCAAAGCGGAGGAGCAGTACTTC.

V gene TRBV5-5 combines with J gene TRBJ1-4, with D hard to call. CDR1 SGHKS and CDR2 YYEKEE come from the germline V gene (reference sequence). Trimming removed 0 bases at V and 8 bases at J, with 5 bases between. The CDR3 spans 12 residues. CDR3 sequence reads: CASSLGQEKLFF. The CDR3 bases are TGTGCCAGCAGCTTGGGGCAGGAAAAACTGTTTTTT.

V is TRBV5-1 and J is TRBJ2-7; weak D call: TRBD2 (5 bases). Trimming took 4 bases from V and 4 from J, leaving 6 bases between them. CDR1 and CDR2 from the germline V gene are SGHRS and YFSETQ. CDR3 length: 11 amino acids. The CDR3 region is CASSRDYEQYF. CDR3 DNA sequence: TGCGCCAGCAGCCGGGATTACGAGCAGTACTTC.

This chain's CDR3 is CASSLSQGVGTEAFF. The CDR3 DNA reads TGTGCCAGCAGCTTATCACAAGGGGTAGGGACTGAAGCTTTCTTT. J is TRBJ1-1 and V is TRBV7-2; possible D gene TRBD1, 5 bases. This CDR3 spans 15 amino acids. Trimming stripped 2 bases from V and 5 bases from J, with 15 bases between. Germline loops: CDR1 SGHTA, CDR2 FQGNSA.

In DNA, the CDR3 is TGTGCCAGCCAACCTGACGGTGCGGGGGCCCAGTACTTC. This codes for CASQPDGAGAQYF. V is TRBV27 and J is TRBJ2-5, with TRBD2 matching over 7 bases. Germline assignment: CDR1 MNHEY and CDR2 SMNVEV (reference sequence). V gave up 8 bases and J gave up 9 bases; unmatched junction bases: 12. The CDR3 is made up of 13 amino acids.

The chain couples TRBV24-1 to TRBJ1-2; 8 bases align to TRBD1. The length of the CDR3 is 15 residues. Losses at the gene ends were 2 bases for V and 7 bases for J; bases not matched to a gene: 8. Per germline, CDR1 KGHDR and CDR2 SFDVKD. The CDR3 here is CATSDSGQARGGYTF. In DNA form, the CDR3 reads TGTGCCACCAGTGATTCGGGACAGGCAAGAGGTGGCTACACCTTC.

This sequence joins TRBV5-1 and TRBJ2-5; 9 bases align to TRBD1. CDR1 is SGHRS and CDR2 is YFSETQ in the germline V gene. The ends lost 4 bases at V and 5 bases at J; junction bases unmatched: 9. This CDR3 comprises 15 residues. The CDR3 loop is CASSQGQGSVETQYF. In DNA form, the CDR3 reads TGCGCCAGCAGCCAAGGACAGGGGTCGGTGGAGACCCAGTACTTC.

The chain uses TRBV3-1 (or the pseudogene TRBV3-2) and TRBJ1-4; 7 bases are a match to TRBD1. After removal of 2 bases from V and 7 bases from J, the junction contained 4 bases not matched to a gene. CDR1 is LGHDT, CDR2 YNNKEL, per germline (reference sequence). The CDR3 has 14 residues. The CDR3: CASSQKGAGEKLFF. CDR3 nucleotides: TGTGCCAGCAGCCAAAAGGGGGCTGGTGAAAAACTGTTTTTT.

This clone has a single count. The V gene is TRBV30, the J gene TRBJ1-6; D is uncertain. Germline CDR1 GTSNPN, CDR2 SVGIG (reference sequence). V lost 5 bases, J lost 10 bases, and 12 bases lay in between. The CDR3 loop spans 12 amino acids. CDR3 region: CAWGWAPSPLHF. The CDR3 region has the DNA TGTGCCTGGGGTTGGGCCCCCTCACCCCTCCACTTT.

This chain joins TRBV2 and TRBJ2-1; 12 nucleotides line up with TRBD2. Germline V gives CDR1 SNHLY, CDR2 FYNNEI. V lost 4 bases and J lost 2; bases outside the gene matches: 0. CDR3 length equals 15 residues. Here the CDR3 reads CASSGLAGAYNEQFF. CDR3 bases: TGTGCCAGCAGTGGACTAGCGGGAGCCTACAATGAGCAGTTCTTC.

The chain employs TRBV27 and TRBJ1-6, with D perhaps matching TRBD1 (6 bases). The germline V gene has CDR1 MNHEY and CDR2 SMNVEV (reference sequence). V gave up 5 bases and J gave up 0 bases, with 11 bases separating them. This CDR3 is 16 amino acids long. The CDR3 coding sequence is TGTGCCAGCAGTCGCGAGGGGGACTCCTATAATTCACCCCTCCACTTT. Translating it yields CASSREGDSYNSPLHF.

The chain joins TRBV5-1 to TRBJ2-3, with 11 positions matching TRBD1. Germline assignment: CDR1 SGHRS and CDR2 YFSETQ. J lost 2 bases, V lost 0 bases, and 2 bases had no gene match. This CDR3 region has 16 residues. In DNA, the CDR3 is TGCGCCAGCAGCTTGGGGGACAGGGGGTTCACAGATACGCAGTATTTT. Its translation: CASSLGDRGFTDTQYF.

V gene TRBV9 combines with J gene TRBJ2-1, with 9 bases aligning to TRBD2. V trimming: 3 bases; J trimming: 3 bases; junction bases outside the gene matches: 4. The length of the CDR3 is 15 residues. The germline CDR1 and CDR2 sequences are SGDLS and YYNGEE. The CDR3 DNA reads TGTGCCAGCAGCGCAAGACTAGCGGACTACAATGAGCAGTTCTTC. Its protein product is CASSARLADYNEQFF.

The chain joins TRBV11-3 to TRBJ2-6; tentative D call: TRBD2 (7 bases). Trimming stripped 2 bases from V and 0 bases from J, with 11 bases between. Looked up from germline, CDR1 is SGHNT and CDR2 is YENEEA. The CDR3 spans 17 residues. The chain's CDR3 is CASSLTGGISGANVLTF. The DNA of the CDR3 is TGTGCCAGCAGCTTAACGGGGGGCATCTCTGGGGCCAACGTCCTGACTTTC.

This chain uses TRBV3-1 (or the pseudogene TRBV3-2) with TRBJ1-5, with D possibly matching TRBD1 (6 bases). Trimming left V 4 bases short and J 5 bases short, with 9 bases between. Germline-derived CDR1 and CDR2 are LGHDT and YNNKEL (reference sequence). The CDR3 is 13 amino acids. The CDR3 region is CASSPGVDQPQHF. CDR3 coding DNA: TGTGCCAGCAGCCCAGGGGTGGATCAGCCCCAGCATTTT.

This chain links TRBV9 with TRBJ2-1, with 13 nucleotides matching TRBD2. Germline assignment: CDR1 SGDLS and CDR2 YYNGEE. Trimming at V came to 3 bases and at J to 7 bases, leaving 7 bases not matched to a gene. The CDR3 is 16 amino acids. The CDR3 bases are TGTGCCAGCAGCGCATTAGGACTAGCGGGAGCGAATGAGCAGTTCTTC. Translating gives CASSALGLAGANEQFF.

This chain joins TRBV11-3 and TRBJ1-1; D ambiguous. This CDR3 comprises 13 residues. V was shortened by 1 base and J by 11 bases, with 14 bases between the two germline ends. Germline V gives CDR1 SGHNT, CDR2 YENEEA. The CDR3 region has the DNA TGTGCCAGCAGCTTAGCGGAGCGGGGAGTCGCTTTCTTT. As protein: CASSLAERGVAFF.

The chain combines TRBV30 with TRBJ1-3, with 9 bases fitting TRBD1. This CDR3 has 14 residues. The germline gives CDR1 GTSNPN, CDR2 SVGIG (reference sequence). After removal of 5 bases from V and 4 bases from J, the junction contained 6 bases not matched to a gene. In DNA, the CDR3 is TGTGCCTGGGAACAGGGGGCGTGGGGAAACACCATATATTTT. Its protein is CAWEQGAWGNTIYF. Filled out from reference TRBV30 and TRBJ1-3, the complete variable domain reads SQTIHQWPATLVQPVGSPLSLECTVEGTSNPNLYWYRQAAGRGLQLLFYSVGIGQISSEVPQNLSASRPQDRQFILSSKKLLLSDSGFYLCAWEQGAWGNTIYFGEGSWLTVV.

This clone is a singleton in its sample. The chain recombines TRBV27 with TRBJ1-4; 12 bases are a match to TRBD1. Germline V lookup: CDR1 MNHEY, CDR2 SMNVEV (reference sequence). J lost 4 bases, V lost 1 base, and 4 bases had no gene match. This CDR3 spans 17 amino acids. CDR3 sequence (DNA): TGTGCCAGCAGTTTATTGGGACAGGGGGCCAATAATGAAAAACTGTTTTTT. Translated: CASSLLGQGANNEKLFF.